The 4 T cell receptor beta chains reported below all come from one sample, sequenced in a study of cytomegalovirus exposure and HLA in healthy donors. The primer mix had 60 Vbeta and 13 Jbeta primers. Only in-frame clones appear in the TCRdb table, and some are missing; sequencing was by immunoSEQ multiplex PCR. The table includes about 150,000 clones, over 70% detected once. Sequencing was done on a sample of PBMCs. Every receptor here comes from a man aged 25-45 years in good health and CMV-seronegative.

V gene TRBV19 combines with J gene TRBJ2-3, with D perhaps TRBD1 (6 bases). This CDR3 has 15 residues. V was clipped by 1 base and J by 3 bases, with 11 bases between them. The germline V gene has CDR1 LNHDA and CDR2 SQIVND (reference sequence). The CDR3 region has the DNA TGTGCCAGTAGTATAGTCCCGCAGGGGACAGATACGCAGTATTTT. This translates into CASSIVPQGTDTQYF.

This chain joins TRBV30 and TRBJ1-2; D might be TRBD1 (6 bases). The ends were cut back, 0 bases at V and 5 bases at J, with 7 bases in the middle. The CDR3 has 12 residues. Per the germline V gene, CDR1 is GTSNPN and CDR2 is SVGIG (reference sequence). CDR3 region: CAWSVGQYGYTF. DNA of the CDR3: TGTGCCTGGAGTGTAGGACAGTATGGCTACACCTTC.

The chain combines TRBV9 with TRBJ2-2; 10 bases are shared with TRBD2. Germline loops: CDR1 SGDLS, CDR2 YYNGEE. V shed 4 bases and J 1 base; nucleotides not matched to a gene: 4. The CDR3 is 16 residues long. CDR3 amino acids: CASSPRLAGNTGELFF. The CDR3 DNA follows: TGTGCCAGCAGCCCCCGACTAGCGGGGAACACCGGGGAGCTGTTTTTT.

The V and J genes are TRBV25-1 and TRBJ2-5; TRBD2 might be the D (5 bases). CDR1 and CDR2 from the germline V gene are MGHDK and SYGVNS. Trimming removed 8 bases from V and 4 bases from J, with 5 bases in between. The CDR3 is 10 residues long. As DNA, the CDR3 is TGTGCCAGCGGAGGAGAGACCCAGTACTTC. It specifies CASGGETQYF.